The clone carrying this TCR beta chain was seen at least ten times. With a J-beta primer mix and a sample-barcoded 5' primer, a second PCR ran about 6 to 11 cycles. The template-switch adaptor was a 5' adaptor with 12 random nucleotides. It tagged each cDNA molecule. TCRdb used MiXCR to reprocess the 5' RACE reads, holding one entry per CDR3 protein. The profile shows hundreds of thousands of distinct CDR3 sequences, roughly 26% of them singletons. The data derive from a study of blood T cells in healthy people across ages. The V gene end was trimmed by 7 bases and the J gene end by 1 base; junction bases not matched to a gene: 17. CDR3 size: 17 residues. The germline gives CDR1 SQVTM, CDR2 ANQGSEA.

This TCR came from a woman aged 80 or older in good health. The chain combines TRBV29-1 with TRBJ2-3; 7 bases are a match to TRBD1. Sequenced sample: blood. As DNA, the CDR3 is TGCAGCGCCCTCCGGGACAGTAGGTCGTACGGCACAGATACGCAGTATTTT. Protein: CSALRDSRSYGTDTQYF.